This is a list of T cell receptor beta chains from one sample in a study of memory CD4+ T cells and cytomegalovirus serostatus. Using immunoSEQ multiplex PCR, the repertoire was profiled, and TCRdb retains in-frame clones only, with some absent. The table includes 50,000 to 60,000 clones, more than 70% detected once. Sequencing was carried out using memory CD4+ T cells from blood. The receptors were gathered from an adult in good health and CMV-seropositive. The CDR3 runs from the conserved cysteine through the conserved F or W. Fields, in order: J gene, clone size, D gene, V gene, CDR3 protein, CDR3 DNA. A D gene is named only where the DNA matches it firmly. A clone size is listed for some rows: how often the clone was seen (once, few, many), or a class if it is expanded.

TRBJ2-3,NA,NA,TRBV4-3,CASSQEHGFPTDTQYF,TGCGCCAGCAGCCAAGAACACGGATTCCCCACAGATACGCAGTATTTT
TRBJ2-7,NA,NA,TRBV7-9,CASSQSGPLEQYF,TGTGCCAGCAGCCAAAGTGGACCACTCGAGCAGTACTTC
TRBJ2-7,NA,TRBD1,TRBV2,CASSRQGVNDEQYF,TGTGCCAGCAGCCGACAGGGAGTTAACGACGAGCAGTACTTC
TRBJ2-6,NA,NA,TRBV7-6,CASSHANTGANVLTF,TGTGCCAGCAGCCATGCGAACACTGGGGCCAACGTCCTGACTTTC
TRBJ2-2,NA,TRBD2,TRBV7-9,CASSATAGLAGVSTGELFF,TGTGCCAGCAGCGCCACCGCGGGACTAGCGGGAGTCTCCACCGGGGAGCTGTTTTTT
TRBJ2-1,few,TRBD2,TRBV25-1,CASTSSSGHNEQFF,TGTGCCAGCACCTCGTCTAGCGGACACAATGAGCAGTTCTTC
TRBJ2-2,NA,TRBD1,TRBV28,CASSLQGALKTGELFF,TGTGCCAGCAGCCTTCAGGGGGCGTTAAAGACCGGGGAGCTGTTTTTT
TRBJ1-5,NA,NA,TRBV4-2,CASSLHVGALNQPQHF,TGTGCCAGCAGCCTCCATGTAGGGGCCCTGAATCAGCCCCAGCATTTT
TRBJ2-7,NA,NA,TRBV7-5,CVRSLEKPYEQYF,TGTGTCAGAAGCTTAGAAAAACCCTACGAGCAGTACTTC
TRBJ2-7,NA,NA,TRBV11-3,CASSLAPGREQYF,TGTGCCAGCAGCTTAGCCCCGGGGAGGGAGCAGTACTTC
TRBJ2-6,NA,NA,TRBV7-2,CASSSGQTGANVLTF,TGTGCCAGCAGCTCAGGACAGACTGGGGCCAACGTCCTGACTTTC
TRBJ2-5,few,NA,TRBV7-2,CASSDSGLRETQYF,TGTGCCAGCAGCGATTCGGGGCTGCGAGAGACCCAGTACTTC
TRBJ2-1,NA,NA,TRBV19,CASSGQVAYNEQFF,TGTGCCAGTAGCGGCCAGGTAGCCTACAATGAGCAGTTCTTC
TRBJ2-2,NA,NA,TRBV5-1,CASSSNTGRTGELFF,TGCGCCAGCAGCTCCAATACAGGGAGGACCGGGGAGCTGTTTTTT
TRBJ2-6,NA,NA,TRBV9,CASSATATSSGANVLTF,TGTGCCAGCAGCGCTACAGCCACTTCCTCTGGGGCCAACGTCCTGACTTTC
TRBJ2-5,NA,TRBD1,TRBV7-2,CASSPRTGRETQYF,TGTGCCAGCAGCCCGCGGACAGGCCGAGAGACCCAGTACTTC
TRBJ2-7,once,TRBD1,TRBV4-2,CASSQDVRQGVYEQYF,TGTGCCAGCAGCCAAGATGTCCGACAGGGGGTCTACGAGCAGTACTTC
TRBJ2-7,NA,NA,TRBV29-1,CSVDTGAREQYF,TGCAGCGTTGATACGGGGGCGCGAGAGCAGTACTTC
TRBJ1-5,NA,TRBD1,TRBV2,CASRGQNNQPQHF,TGTGCCAGCAGGGGACAGAACAATCAGCCCCAGCATTTT
TRBJ2-5,NA,TRBD2,TRBV7-6,CASSPPPGRGASTQYF,TGTGCCAGCAGTCCCCCGCCTGGGCGGGGGGCGTCGACCCAGTACTTC
TRBJ1-4,NA,NA,TRBV25-1,CASSEYSPAGKLFF,TGTGCCAGCAGTGAATATAGCCCGGCCGGCAAACTGTTTTTT
TRBJ1-1,NA,NA,TRBV28,CASSRWASNTEAFF,TGTGCCAGCAGTCGGTGGGCCTCGAACACTGAAGCTTTCTTT
TRBJ2-1,NA,NA,TRBV7-2,CASSFPPYNEQFF,TGTGCCAGCAGCTTTCCACCCTACAATGAGCAGTTCTTC
TRBJ1-3,NA,TRBD1,TRBV6-5,CASSYTGTGKGNTIYF,TGTGCCAGCAGTTACACCGGGACAGGGAAAGGAAACACCATATATTTT
TRBJ2-1,NA,NA,TRBV7-3,CASSLLGNNEQFF,TGTGCCAGCAGCCTCTTGGGTAACAATGAGCAGTTCTTC
TRBJ2-3,NA,NA,TRBV9,CASSVVGRESTDTQYF,TGTGCTAGCAGCGTAGTTGGCAGGGAAAGCACAGATACGCAGTATTTT
TRBJ1-1,NA,NA,TRBV5-1,CASSATSGPNTEAFF,TGCGCCAGCAGCGCCACCTCGGGACCTAACACTGAAGCTTTCTTT
TRBJ1-6,NA,NA,TRBV4-3,CASRRDRNNSPLHF,TGCGCCAGCAGGCGGGACCGAAATAATTCACCCCTCCACTTT
TRBJ1-2,once,NA,TRBV5-6,CASSVSSSGYTF,TGTGCCAGCAGTGTCTCTTCCAGCGGCTACACCTTC
TRBJ2-2,NA,NA,TRBV7-2,CASSFTGQAPGELFF,TGTGCCAGCAGCTTTACAGGCCAGGCCCCCGGGGAGCTGTTTTTT
TRBJ1-2,NA,NA,TRBV19,CASTLIGDDGYTF,TGTGCCAGTACGCTCATCGGGGACGATGGCTACACCTTC
TRBJ2-3,NA,NA,TRBV7-9,CASSLVSYTQYF,TGTGCCAGCAGCTTAGTGAGCTATACGCAGTATTTT
TRBJ2-1,NA,TRBD1,TRBV7-2,CASGYYRGYNEQFF,TGTGCCAGCGGGTACTACAGGGGGTACAATGAGCAGTTCTTC
TRBJ2-7,NA,TRBD1,TRBV30,CAWSRDSPYEQYF,TGTGCCTGGAGCAGGGACAGTCCCTACGAGCAGTACTTC
TRBJ2-7,NA,NA,TRBV7-2,CASSLSHGRYEQYF,TGTGCCAGCAGCTTAAGTCATGGGCGTTACGAGCAGTACTTC
TRBJ1-3,NA,NA,TRBV4-3,CASSQDLRDQRKNTIYF,TGCGCCAGCAGCCAAGATCTAAGAGATCAGAGAAAAAACACCATATATTTT
TRBJ2-1,NA,TRBD1,TRBV11-3,CASSLRTGSSYNEQFF,TGTGCCAGCAGCTTAAGGACAGGGAGCTCCTACAATGAGCAGTTCTTC
TRBJ1-1,medium-sized,NA,TRBV20-1,CSARDHAFF,TGCAGTGCTAGGGATCACGCTTTCTTT
TRBJ2-7,NA,NA,TRBV4-3,CASSQDLANYEQYF,TGCGCCAGCAGCCAAGACCTAGCAAACTACGAGCAGTACTTC
TRBJ1-1,NA,NA,TRBV10-3,CAISESDLRGAFF,TGTGCCATCAGTGAGTCCGACCTCCGGGGAGCTTTCTTT
TRBJ2-7,few,NA,TRBV7-2,CASSWETTGKQYF,TGTGCCAGCAGCTGGGAGACTACCGGCAAGCAGTACTTC
TRBJ1-1,NA,TRBD1,TRBV5-6,CASSGTGDGTEAFF,TGTGCCAGCAGCGGGACAGGGGATGGCACTGAAGCTTTCTTT
TRBJ2-2,NA,NA,TRBV27,CASREVVGELFF,TGTGCCAGCAGAGAAGTGGTCGGGGAGCTGTTTTTT